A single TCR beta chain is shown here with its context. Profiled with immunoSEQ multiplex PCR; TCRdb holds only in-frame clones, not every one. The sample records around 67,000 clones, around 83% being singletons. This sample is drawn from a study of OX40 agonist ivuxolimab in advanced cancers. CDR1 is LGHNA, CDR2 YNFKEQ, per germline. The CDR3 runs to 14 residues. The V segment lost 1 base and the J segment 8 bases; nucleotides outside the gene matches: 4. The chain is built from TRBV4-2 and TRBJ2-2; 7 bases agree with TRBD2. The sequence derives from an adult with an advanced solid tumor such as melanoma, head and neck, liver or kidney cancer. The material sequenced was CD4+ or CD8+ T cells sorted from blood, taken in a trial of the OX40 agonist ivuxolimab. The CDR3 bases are TGTGCCAGCAGCCAAGTTACGCGGGGGGGGGAGCTGTTTTTT. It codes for CASSQVTRGGELFF.